Following are 2 T cell receptor beta chains from one sample sequenced in a study of T cell responses to AZD1222 COVID-19 vaccine. Using immunoSEQ multiplex PCR, the repertoire was profiled, and TCRdb retains in-frame clones only, with some absent. The table shows about 73,000 clones, with roughly nine tenths occurring only once. Sequences were derived from peripheral blood, sampled 28 days after the second AZD1222 dose. The receptors come from an adult who received the AZD1222 COVID-19 vaccine.

V and J are TRBV7-9 and TRBJ1-4, with D possibly matching TRBD1 (6 bases). V was trimmed by 3 bases and J by 0 bases, leaving 11 bases between them. CDR1 and CDR2 (germline): SEHNR, FQNEAQ (reference sequence). This CDR3 region has 16 residues. The CDR3 loop reads CASSFGGPSTNEKLFF. CDR3 DNA: TGTGCCAGCAGCTTTGGGGGGCCCTCAACTAATGAAAAACTGTTTTTT.

Details on this clone: One end of the junction fails to match germline, which may point to a read error. The V call is TRBV7-3, the J call TRBJ2-2, with 7 bases lining up with TRBD1. The CDR3 extends over 19 amino acids. CDR1 and CDR2 (germline): SGHTA, FQGTGA. The CDR3 nucleotides are TGTGCCAGCAGCTTATATATCCGACAGGGCCTTAGGAACACTGGGGAGCTGTTTTTT. Translating gives CASSLYIRQGLRNTGELFF.